This T cell receptor (beta chain) was recovered during a study of a mutant IDH1 vaccine in newly diagnosed glioma. Time point defined: week 11, during vaccination. What each vaccine dose contained was 300 ug of mutant IDH1 20-mer peptide, accompanied by topical imiquimod. Profiled with immunoSEQ multiplex PCR; TCRdb holds only in-frame clones, not every one. The table shows some 60,000 clones, with about 80% occurring only once. On this clone: Its specificity is unknown.

This CDR3 has 13 amino acids. Germline CDR1 reads SEHNR; CDR2 reads FQNEAQ (reference sequence). The V end was cut by 4 bases, the J end by 2 bases, with 9 bases between. The input for sequencing was PBMCs, taken from a glioma patient whose treatment included an IDH1 peptide vaccine. This clonotype originated in a man between 50 and 59 years old with glioma. The chain links TRBV7-9 to TRBJ2-7; the D call may be TRBD1 or TRBD2 (5 bases each). The CDR3 nucleotides are TGTGCCAGCAGCTCGGGACGAACCTACGAGCAGTACTTC. This gives the protein CASSSGRTYEQYF.